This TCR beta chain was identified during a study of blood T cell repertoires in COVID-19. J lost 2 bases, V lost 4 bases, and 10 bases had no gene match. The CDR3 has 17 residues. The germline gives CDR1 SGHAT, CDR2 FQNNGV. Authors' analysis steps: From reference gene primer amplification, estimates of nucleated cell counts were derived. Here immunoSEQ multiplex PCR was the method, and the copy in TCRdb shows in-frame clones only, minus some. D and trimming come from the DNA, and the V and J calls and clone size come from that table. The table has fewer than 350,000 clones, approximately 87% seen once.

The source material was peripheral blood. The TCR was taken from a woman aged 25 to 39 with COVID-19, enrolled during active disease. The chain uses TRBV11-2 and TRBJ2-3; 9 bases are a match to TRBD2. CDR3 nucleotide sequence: TGTGCCAGCAGCTGGCCGGCTAGCGGGGTCAACACAGATACGCAGTATTTT. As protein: CASSWPASGVNTDTQYF.